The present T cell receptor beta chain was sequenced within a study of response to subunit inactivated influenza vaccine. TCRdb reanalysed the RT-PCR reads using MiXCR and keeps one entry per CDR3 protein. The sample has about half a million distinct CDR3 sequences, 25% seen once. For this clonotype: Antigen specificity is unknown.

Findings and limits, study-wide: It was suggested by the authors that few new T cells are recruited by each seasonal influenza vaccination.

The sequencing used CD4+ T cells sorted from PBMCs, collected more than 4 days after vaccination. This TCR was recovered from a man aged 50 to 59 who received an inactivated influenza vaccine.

The CDR3: CATSRDWYTTGMNTEAFF. CDR3 nucleotide sequence: TGTGCCACCAGCAGAGATTGGTATACTACAGGTATGAACACTGAAGCTTTCTTT. The rearrangement links TRBV15 to TRBJ1-1; a weak D match, TRBD1 (5 bases). The CDR3 sequence is 18 residues long. Per germline, CDR1 LNHNV and CDR2 YYDKDF (reference sequence). V dropped 0 bases and J dropped 0 bases, with 17 bases sitting between them.